The 26 T cell receptor beta chains in this list originate from one sample, sequenced in a study of beta chain features in type 1 diabetes. Investigators reverse transcribed all isolated RNA, so they sequenced expressed TCRB transcripts. TCRdb's copy holds only in-frame clones and misses some; the assay was immunoSEQ multiplex PCR. The sample has 860,000 or so clones; roughly 15% are singletons. Sequencing input: naive CD4+ T cells from blood. These receptors came from a woman aged 18-29 years in good health.

This chain uses TRBV7-8 with TRBJ2-6; D unclear. V lost 1 base to trimming and J lost 4 bases, with 8 bases between them. The CDR3 spans 15 residues. Germline V lookup: CDR1 SGHVS, CDR2 FQNEAQ. In DNA form, the CDR3 reads TGTGCCAGCAGCTTAGACCCACCCGGGGCCAACGTCCTGACTTTC. Protein sequence: CASSLDPPGANVLTF. The full variable domain, completed using reference TRBV7-8 and TRBJ2-6, is GAGVSQSPRYKVAKRGQDVALRCDPISGHVSLFWYQQALGQGPEFLTYFQNEAQLDKSGLPSDRFFAERPEGSVSTLKIQRTQQEDSAVYLCASSLDPPGANVLTFGAGSRLTVL.

In regard to this clone: This CDR3 is also generated by other DNA sequences in the sample. The chain couples TRBV2 to TRBJ2-2; 10 bases match TRBD2. This CDR3 is 15 amino acids long. Germline lookup yields CDR1 SNHLY and CDR2 FYNNEI. J gave up 2 bases and V 5 bases, and 2 bases lay outside the gene matches. The CDR3 nucleotides read TGTGCCAGCAGTAGACTAGCGGGCAACACCGGGGAGCTGTTTTTT. Its translation: CASSRLAGNTGELFF.

This clone has more than one count but fewer than ten. The chain recombines TRBV7-9 with TRBJ2-3; 7 bases align to TRBD2. V trimming: 5 bases; J trimming: 4 bases; junction bases outside the gene matches: 15. The CDR3 extends over 17 amino acids. The germline gives CDR1 SEHNR, CDR2 FQNEAQ (reference sequence). The CDR3 sequence: CASSPPLGRESADTQYF. CDR3 coding DNA: TGTGCCAGCAGCCCCCCCCTGGGGCGGGAGAGCGCAGATACGCAGTATTTT.

There are a few counts of this clone. V usage is TRBV18 and J usage is TRBJ2-1; weak D call: TRBD2 (5 bases). This CDR3 is 15 amino acids long. Germline assignment: CDR1 KGHSH and CDR2 LQKENI. V shed 3 bases and J shed 0 bases, with 9 bases lying between them. The CDR3 reads CASSPTRASYNEQFF. The CDR3 DNA is TGTGCCAGCTCACCGACGAGGGCCTCCTACAATGAGCAGTTCTTC. Combining the CDR3 with reference TRBV18 and TRBJ2-1 gives the whole variable domain NAGVMQNPRHLVRRRGQEARLRCSPMKGHSHVYWYRQLPEEGLKFMVYLQKENIIDESGMPKERFSAEFPKEGPSILRIQQVVRGDSAAYFCASSPTRASYNEQFFGPGTRLTVL.

This clone was seen a handful of times. This rearrangement joins TRBV2 to TRBJ1-5, with D possibly TRBD1 on 6 matching bases. The CDR3 has 14 residues. Between the trimmed V and J ends, which lost 5 bases and 0 bases, there was a span of 8 bases. Germline V gene lookup returns CDR1 SNHLY and CDR2 FYNNEI. CDR3 region: CASSSTGSNQPQHF. CDR3 coding DNA: TGTGCCAGCAGTTCGACAGGTAGCAATCAGCCCCAGCATTTT.

This clone appeared a few times. V is TRBV28 and J is TRBJ2-4; 8 nucleotides align to TRBD1. This CDR3 spans 15 amino acids. V was clipped by 2 bases and J by 8 bases; unmatched bases: 8. Germline V gene data show CDR1 as MDHEN and CDR2 as SYDVKM. CDR3 in amino acids: CASSLGRGLWDIQYF. Here the CDR3 DNA reads TGTGCCAGCAGTTTAGGCAGGGGGCTGTGGGACATTCAGTACTTC. Based on the CDR3 plus reference TRBV28 and TRBJ2-4, the full variable domain is DVKVTQSSRYLVKRTGEKVFLECVQDMDHENMFWYRQDPGLGLRLIYFSYDVKMKEKGDIPEGYSVSREKKERFSLILESASTNQTSMYLCASSLGRGLWDIQYFGAGTRLSVL.

A remark on this clone: This sample also contains other DNA sequences that code for the same CDR3. This chain joins TRBV7-2 and TRBJ2-7; D possibly corresponds to TRBD2 (6 bases). The V gene lost 1 base and the J gene lost 3 bases, with 10 bases spanning the gap. The CDR3 length is 14 residues. The germline V gene has CDR1 SGHTA and CDR2 FQGNSA. This chain's CDR3 is CASSLVSGDYEQYF. The CDR3 nucleotides read TGTGCCAGCAGCTTAGTATCGGGGGACTACGAGCAGTACTTC.

This sequence joins TRBV4-3 and TRBJ2-1; the match to TRBD2 covers 11 bases. This CDR3 is built from 17 residues. Germline V gene lookup returns CDR1 LGHNA and CDR2 YSLEER. V dropped 0 bases and J dropped 7; count of bases not matched to a gene: 8. This CDR3 reads CASSQDSTSGIWNEQFF. DNA for the CDR3: TGCGCCAGCAGCCAAGATTCGACTAGCGGGATATGGAATGAGCAGTTCTTC.

This clone was recorded a few times. Compared with germline, one end of the junction differs, possibly owing to a read error. The chain recombines TRBV5-4 with TRBJ2-1; D is ambiguous. The germline gives CDR1 SGHNT, CDR2 YYREEE (reference sequence). This CDR3 spans 11 amino acids. The CDR3 reads CASSGDNEQFF. The CDR3 DNA is TGTGCCAGCAGCGGAGACAACGAGCAGTTCTTC.

As regards this clone: An end of the junction does not agree with germline; a read error may underlie this. The chain uses TRBV7-2 and TRBJ2-3, with a tentative D call TRBD2 (5 bases). This CDR3 is built from 14 residues. CDR1 is SGHTA, CDR2 FQGNSA, per germline. The CDR3 DNA reads as TGTGCCAGCAGCCGCGGACTGGGCACAGATACGCAGTCTTTT. Amino acids: CASSRGLGTDTQSF.

The gene calls are TRBV18 and TRBJ1-2, with D hard to call. V was shortened by 0 bases and J by 2 bases, with 4 bases between the two germline ends. The CDR3 length is 13 residues. From germline, CDR1 is KGHSH and CDR2 LQKENI. CDR3 DNA: TGTGCCAGCTCACCACCGACGAACTATGGCTACACCTTC. Residues: CASSPPTNYGYTF. Supplemented by reference TRBV18 and TRBJ1-2, the full variable domain reads NAGVMQNPRHLVRRRGQEARLRCSPMKGHSHVYWYRQLPEEGLKFMVYLQKENIIDESGMPKERFSAEFPKEGPSILRIQQVVRGDSAAYFCASSPPTNYGYTFGSGTRLTVV.

This chain connects TRBV18 to TRBJ1-1, with D possibly matching TRBD1 (5 bases). The germline V gene encodes CDR1 KGHSH and CDR2 LQKENI. The CDR3 runs to 16 residues. Trimming cost V 3 bases and J 3 bases, with 17 bases left between them. The CDR3 protein is CASSPLRLGEHTEAFF. In DNA form, the CDR3 reads TGTGCCAGCTCACCTCTTCGATTAGGGGAGCACACTGAAGCTTTCTTT. The full variable domain, rest sourced from reference TRBV18 and TRBJ1-1, is NAGVMQNPRHLVRRRGQEARLRCSPMKGHSHVYWYRQLPEEGLKFMVYLQKENIIDESGMPKERFSAEFPKEGPSILRIQQVVRGDSAAYFCASSPLRLGEHTEAFFGQGTRLTVV.

The chain recombines TRBV6-5 with TRBJ2-1, with 11 nucleotides matching TRBD2. CDR3 length equals 15 residues. Germline lookup yields CDR1 MNHEY and CDR2 SVGAGI. V was clipped by 5 bases and J by 3 bases; unmatched bases: 3. DNA of the CDR3: TGTGCCAGCAGTACCGGGACTAGCGGCTACAATGAGCAGTTCTTC. Protein product: CASSTGTSGYNEQFF.

The chain recombines TRBV19 with TRBJ1-1; 8 bases match TRBD1. This CDR3 has 14 amino acids. The trim removed 4 bases at V and 8 bases at J, leaving 9 bases unmatched. Per germline, CDR1 LNHDA and CDR2 SQIVND (reference sequence). The CDR3 region is CASSTLQGAAEAFF. In nucleotides, the CDR3 is TGTGCCAGTAGTACCCTCCAGGGGGCTGCGGAAGCTTTCTTT.

This chain joins TRBV9 and TRBJ2-1, with D maybe TRBD2 (6 bases). V lost 0 bases and J lost 6, with 10 bases in between. The CDR3 is 14 residues long. Per germline, CDR1 SGDLS and CDR2 YYNGEE. The CDR3: CASSVAGSVNEQFF. The CDR3 region has the DNA TGTGCCAGCAGCGTAGCCGGGAGTGTCAATGAGCAGTTCTTC.

A few counts support this clone. The chain joins TRBV6-1 to TRBJ2-2, with 13 bases lining up with TRBD2. Per the germline V gene, CDR1 is MNHNS and CDR2 is SASEGT. V trimming: 3 bases; J trimming: 0 bases; junction bases outside the gene matches: 4. There are 18 residues in the CDR3. For the CDR3, the DNA is TGTGCCAGCAGTGAGGCACTAGCGGGAGGGACGAACACCGGGGAGCTGTTTTTT. Its translation: CASSEALAGGTNTGELFF.

This clone came up a few times. V gene TRBV2 combines with J gene TRBJ2-1; 8 positions agree with TRBD2. J was trimmed by 5 bases and V by 4 bases; bases with no gene match: 7. Per germline, CDR1 SNHLY and CDR2 FYNNEI. This CDR3 is built from 15 residues. As DNA, the CDR3 is TGTGCCAGCAGTGTCAGCGGGGGTGCTAACAATGAGCAGTTCTTC. Residues: CASSVSGGANNEQFF.

This chain links TRBV5-4 with TRBJ2-3; D is undetermined. The CDR3 has 14 amino acids. The V and J ends lost 4 bases and 0 bases respectively, with 9 bases between them. CDR1 and CDR2 (germline): SGHNT, YYREEE (reference sequence). The CDR3 is CASSSRRSTDTQYF. The CDR3 bases are TGTGCCAGCAGCAGTAGAAGAAGCACAGATACGCAGTATTTT. Full variable domain (missing parts from reference TRBV5-4 and TRBJ2-3): ETGVTQSPTHLIKTRGQQVTLRCSSQSGHNTVSWYQQALGQGPQFIFQYYREEENGRGNFPPRFSGLQFPNYSSELNVNALELDDSALYLCASSSRRSTDTQYFGPGTRLTVL.

This sequence joins TRBV5-8 and TRBJ1-3; D is unclear. The V end lost 3 bases, the J end lost 4 bases, and 11 bases lay between the germline ends. The CDR3 spans 14 residues. CDR1 is SGHTS, CDR2 YDEGEE, per germline. The DNA for the CDR3 is TGTGCCAGCAGCTATCCCTCTGGGGGAAACACCATATATTTT. It specifies CASSYPSGGNTIYF. The variable domain in full, with the rest retrieved from reference TRBV5-8 and TRBJ1-3, is EAGVTQSPTHLIKTRGQQATLRCSPISGHTSVYWYQQALGLGLQFLLWYDEGEERNRGNFPPRFSGRQFPNYSSELNVNALELEDSALYLCASSYPSGGNTIYFGEGSWLTVV.

This clone has a handful of counts. The chain joins TRBV28 to TRBJ2-2, with 7 bases that match TRBD1. J lost 5 bases, V lost 7 bases, and 7 bases had no gene match. Germline loops: CDR1 MDHEN, CDR2 SYDVKM. The CDR3 totals 14 residues. The CDR3 loop reads CASTGQQLTGELFF. The CDR3, as DNA: TGTGCCAGCACGGGACAGCAGTTGACCGGGGAGCTGTTTTTT.

This clone was counted at least ten times. The rearrangement joins TRBV7-9 to TRBJ1-2; D not resolved. Germline V CDR1 and CDR2: SEHNR, FQNEAQ (reference sequence). V shed 6 bases and J shed 2 bases, with 16 bases lying between them. The CDR3 spans 15 residues. CDR3 DNA: TGTGCCAGCAGTATTGCCGGAGGATTAAACTATGGCTACACCTTC. It codes for CASSIAGGLNYGYTF. The complete variable domain, with remaining parts taken from reference TRBV7-9 and TRBJ1-2, reads DTGVSQNPRHKITKRGQNVTFRCDPISEHNRLYWYRQTLGQGPEFLTYFQNEAQLEKSRLLSDRFSAERPKGSFSTLEIQRTEQGDSAMYLCASSIAGGLNYGYTFGSGTRLTVV.

This clone was counted a few times. The genes are TRBV25-1 and TRBJ2-7; TRBD2 agrees at 11 bases. Germline values: CDR1 MGHDK, CDR2 SYGVNS. V lost 5 bases to trimming and J lost 7 bases; unmatched junction nucleotides: 7. The CDR3 spans 14 residues. The CDR3 loop reads CASSIAGGPNEQYF. The DNA of the CDR3 is TGTGCCAGCAGTATAGCGGGAGGGCCGAATGAGCAGTACTTC.

The CDR3 region is CASSGQRSGNTIYF. CDR3 nucleotides: TGTGCCAGCTCCGGACAGCGCTCTGGAAACACCATATATTTT. The chain links TRBV18 to TRBJ1-3; D may be TRBD1 (6 bases). The V end was cut by 6 bases, the J end by 0 bases, with 9 bases between. Germline loops: CDR1 KGHSH, CDR2 LQKENI. The CDR3 spans 14 residues.

The chain is built from TRBV7-2 and TRBJ2-3; D gene uncertain. V was clipped by 3 bases and J by 0 bases, with 13 bases between them. Germline assignment: CDR1 SGHTA and CDR2 FQGNSA. This CDR3 contains 16 residues. The CDR3 DNA sequence: TGTGCCAGCAGCTTTTCTCAGAGAACTAGCACAGATACGCAGTATTTT. This codes for CASSFSQRTSTDTQYF.

The chain employs TRBV7-9 and TRBJ2-1, with D perhaps matching TRBD1 (5 bases). Trimming stripped 7 bases from V and 10 bases from J, with 17 bases between. The CDR3 consists of 13 residues. The germline gives CDR1 SEHNR, CDR2 FQNEAQ (reference sequence). CDR3 in amino acids: CASTGAGLVEQFF. CDR3 coding DNA: TGTGCCAGCACCGGAGCAGGGTTGGTCGAGCAGTTCTTC.

This sequence joins TRBV2 and TRBJ1-4, with 9 bases identical to TRBD1. Germline CDR1 and CDR2: SNHLY and FYNNEI. CDR3 length: 16 amino acids. V lost 0 bases to trimming and J lost 8 bases; unmatched junction nucleotides: 7. The CDR3, as DNA: TGTGCCAGCAGTGAAGCTCCTGGGACAGGGTACGAAAAACTGTTTTTT. It is translated as CASSEAPGTGYEKLFF.